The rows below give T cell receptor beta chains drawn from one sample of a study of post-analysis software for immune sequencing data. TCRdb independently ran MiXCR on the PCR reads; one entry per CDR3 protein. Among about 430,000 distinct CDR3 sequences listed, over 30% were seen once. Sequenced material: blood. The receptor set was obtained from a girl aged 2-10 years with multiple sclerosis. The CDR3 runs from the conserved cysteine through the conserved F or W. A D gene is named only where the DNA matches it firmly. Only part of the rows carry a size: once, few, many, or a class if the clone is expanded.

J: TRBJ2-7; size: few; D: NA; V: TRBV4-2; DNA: TGTGCCAGCAGCCAGGCCGGGCAGTCATACGAGCAGTACTTC; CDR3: CASSQAGQSYEQYF
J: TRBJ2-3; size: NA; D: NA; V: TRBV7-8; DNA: TGTGCCAGCAGCTTCGGAAGCGCTCCAGATACGCAGTATTTT; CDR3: CASSFGSAPDTQYF
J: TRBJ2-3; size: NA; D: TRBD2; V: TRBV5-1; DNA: TGCGCCAGCAGCTTGATTCTGGGGCTAGCGGGGGACTCTAGCACAGATACGCAGTATTTT; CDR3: CASSLILGLAGDSSTDTQYF
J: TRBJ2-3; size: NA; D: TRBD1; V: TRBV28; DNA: TGTGCCAGCAGTTTAACCCCGGACAGGGGACGAGATACGCAGTATTTT; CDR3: CASSLTPDRGRDTQYF
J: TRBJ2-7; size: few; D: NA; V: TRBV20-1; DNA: TGCAGTGCTAGAGATCCGTTTTCCGGGCTACTAGAGCAGTACTTC; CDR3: CSARDPFSGLLEQYF
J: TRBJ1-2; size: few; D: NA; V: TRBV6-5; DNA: TGTGCCAGCAGTGTCAGACCTTCCCAGGGCTACACCTTC; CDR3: CASSVRPSQGYTF
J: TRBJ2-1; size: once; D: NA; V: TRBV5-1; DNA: TGCGCCAGCAGCCTACCCCTGAGCTCCTACAATGAGCAGTTCTTC; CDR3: CASSLPLSSYNEQFF
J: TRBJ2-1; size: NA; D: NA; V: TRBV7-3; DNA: TGTGCCAGCAGCTCAGATTGGACAGCGACGCAGTTCTTC; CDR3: CASSSDWTATQFF
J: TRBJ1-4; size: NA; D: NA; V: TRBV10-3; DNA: TGTGCCAGCAGGGGCCAAGAAGCTCCTAATGAAAAACTGTTTTTT; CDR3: CASRGQEAPNEKLFF
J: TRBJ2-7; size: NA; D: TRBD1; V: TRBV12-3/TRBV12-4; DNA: TGCGCATCCAAGCAGGGGGCGGCCTACGAGCAGTACTTC; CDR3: CASKQGAAYEQYF
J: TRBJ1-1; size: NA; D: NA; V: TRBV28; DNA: TGTGCCAGCAGCTCCCGGGGGCCTATAAACACTGAAGCTTTCTTT; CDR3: CASSSRGPINTEAFF
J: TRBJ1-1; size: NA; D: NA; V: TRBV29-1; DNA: TGCAGCGTTGAAGTACGGCAGGACACTGAAGCTTTCTTT; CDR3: CSVEVRQDTEAFF
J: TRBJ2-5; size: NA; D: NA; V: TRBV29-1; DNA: TGCAGCGCCTACAGGGTCCCACAAGAGACCCAGTACTTC; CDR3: CSAYRVPQETQYF
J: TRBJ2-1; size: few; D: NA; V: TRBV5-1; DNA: TGCGCCAGCAGCTTCGGGGTCGTAAATGAGCAGTTCTTC; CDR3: CASSFGVVNEQFF
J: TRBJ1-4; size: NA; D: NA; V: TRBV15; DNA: TGTGCCACCAGCAGCCTCAGGGTCTCGGCTAATGAAAAACTGTTTTTT; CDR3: CATSSLRVSANEKLFF
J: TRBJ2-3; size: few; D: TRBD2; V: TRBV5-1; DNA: TGCGCCAGCAGCACCGTCGGGGGACTAGCGGGAGGGAGCACAGATACGCAGTATTTT; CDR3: CASSTVGGLAGGSTDTQYF
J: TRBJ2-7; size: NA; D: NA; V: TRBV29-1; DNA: TGCAGCGTTTTAATCCATACATCGGGGGCCAACGAGCAGTACTTC; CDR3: CSVLIHTSGANEQYF
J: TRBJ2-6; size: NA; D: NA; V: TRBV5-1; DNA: TGCGCCAGCACCCCAGGGGCGAGCTCTGGGGCCAACGTCCTGACTTTC; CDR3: CASTPGASSGANVLTF
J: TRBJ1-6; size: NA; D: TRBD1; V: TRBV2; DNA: TGTGCCAGCATCCGGGACAGGGGTAATTCACCCCTCCACTTT; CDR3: CASIRDRGNSPLHF
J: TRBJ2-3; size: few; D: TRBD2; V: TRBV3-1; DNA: TGTGCCAGCAGCCAAGAGGGGAGCGGGGCGCAGTATTTT; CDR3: CASSQEGSGAQYF
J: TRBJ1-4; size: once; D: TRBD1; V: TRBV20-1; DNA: TGCAGTGCTAGAGACGACAGGGGATTCGGAAAACTGTTTTTT; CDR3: CSARDDRGFGKLFF
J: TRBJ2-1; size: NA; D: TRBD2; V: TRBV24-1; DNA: TGTGCCACCAGGGGGGCTAGCGGGGGCCACAATGAGCAGTTCTTC; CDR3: CATRGASGGHNEQFF
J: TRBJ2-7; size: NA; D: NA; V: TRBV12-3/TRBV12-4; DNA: TGTGCCAGCAGTTTCGTCGCCTCCTACGAGCAGTACTTC; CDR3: CASSFVASYEQYF
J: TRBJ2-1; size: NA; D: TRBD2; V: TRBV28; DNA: TGTGCCAGCAGTTTCGAGGGTAGCGGGATCGGTGAGCAGTTCTTC; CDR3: CASSFEGSGIGEQFF
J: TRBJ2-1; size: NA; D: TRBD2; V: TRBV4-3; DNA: TGCGCCAGCAGCCACCCCCCCCTAGCGGGAGTAAGCAATGAGCAGTTCTTC; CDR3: CASSHPPLAGVSNEQFF
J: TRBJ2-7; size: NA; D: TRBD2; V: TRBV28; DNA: TGTGCCAGCAGTTTATTTTTTAGCGGGGTATACGAGCAGTACTTC; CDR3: CASSLFFSGVYEQYF
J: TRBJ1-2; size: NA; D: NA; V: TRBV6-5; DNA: TGTGCCAGCAGAGGTACTTCGGAGTTCTATGGCTACACCTTC; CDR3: CASRGTSEFYGYTF
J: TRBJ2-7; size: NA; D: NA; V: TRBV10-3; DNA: TGTGCCATCAGTGAGTCGAGACCGGGATTTTACGAGCAGTACTTC; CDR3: CAISESRPGFYEQYF
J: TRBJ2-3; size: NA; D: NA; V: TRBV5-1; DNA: TGCGCCAGCAGCTTGGCACAGCTTCTTAGCACAGATACGCAGTATTTT; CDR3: CASSLAQLLSTDTQYF
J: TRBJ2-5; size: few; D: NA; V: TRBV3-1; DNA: TGTGCCAGCAGCCAAGGAGTGATAGAGACCCAGTACTTC; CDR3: CASSQGVIETQYF
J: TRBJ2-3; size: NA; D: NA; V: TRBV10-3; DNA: TGTGCCCTCAAGGAGGGCCGTGACACAGATACGCAGTATTTT; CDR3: CALKEGRDTDTQYF
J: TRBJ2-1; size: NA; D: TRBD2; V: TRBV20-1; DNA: TGCAGTGCGCCCATTCTAGCGGGAGTCCCGGATGAGCAGTTCTTC; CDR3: CSAPILAGVPDEQFF
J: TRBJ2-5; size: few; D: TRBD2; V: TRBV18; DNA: TGTGCCAGCTCACACCGGCCGGGAGGAAGAGAGACCCAGTACTTC; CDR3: CASSHRPGGRETQYF
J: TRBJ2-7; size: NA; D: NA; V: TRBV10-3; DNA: TGTGCCATCAGTGATCCCAGGGCTACCTACGAGCAGTACTTC; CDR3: CAISDPRATYEQYF
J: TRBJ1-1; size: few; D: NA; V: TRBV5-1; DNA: TGCGCCAGCAGCTTGGTAGGGGGAGATATGAACACTGAAGCTTTCTTT; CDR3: CASSLVGGDMNTEAFF
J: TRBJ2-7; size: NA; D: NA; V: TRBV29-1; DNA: TGCAGCGTTGAGGAGACATGTAGCTCCTACGAGCAGTACTTC; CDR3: CSVEETCSSYEQYF
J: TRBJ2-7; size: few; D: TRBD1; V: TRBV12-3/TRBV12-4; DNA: TGTGCCAGCAGGGGCCCGGGACAGGTGCCCTACGAGCAGTACTTC; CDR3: CASRGPGQVPYEQYF
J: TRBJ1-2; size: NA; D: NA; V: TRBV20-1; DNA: TGCAGTGCGGTAACTGGCGACTATGGCTACACCTTC; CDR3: CSAVTGDYGYTF
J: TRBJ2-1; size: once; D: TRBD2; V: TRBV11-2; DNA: TGTGCCAGCAGCTGGATAGGGCTAGCGGGGGCCAAGGGCGATGAGCAGTTCTTC; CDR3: CASSWIGLAGAKGDEQFF
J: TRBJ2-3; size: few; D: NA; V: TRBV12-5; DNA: TGTGCTAGTGGTTATAGCGGCACAGATACGCAGTATTTT; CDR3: CASGYSGTDTQYF
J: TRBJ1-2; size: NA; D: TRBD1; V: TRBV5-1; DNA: TGCGCCAGCAGCCCGTCCCGGGACAGGGGCCGGGGGTATGGCTACACCTTC; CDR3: CASSPSRDRGRGYGYTF
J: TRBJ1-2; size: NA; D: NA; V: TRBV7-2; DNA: TGTGCCAGCAGCTTAGTCGGCACCAGGCGCGGCTACACCTTC; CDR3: CASSLVGTRRGYTF
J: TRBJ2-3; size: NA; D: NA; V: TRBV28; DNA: TGTGCCAGCAGAGGGGCCAGGACCCCCACAGATGCGCAGTATTTT; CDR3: CASRGARTPTDAQYF
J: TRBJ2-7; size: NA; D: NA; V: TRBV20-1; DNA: TGCAGTGCTAGCTCCATGACCAGGGATGGCGAGCAGTACTTC; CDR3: CSASSMTRDGEQYF
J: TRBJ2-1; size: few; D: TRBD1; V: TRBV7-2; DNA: TGTGCCAGCAGCTTAGACCCCGGGACAGGGGCATACAATGAGCAGTTCTTC; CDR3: CASSLDPGTGAYNEQFF
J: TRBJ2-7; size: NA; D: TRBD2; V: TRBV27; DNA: TGTGCCAGCAGTTTGACTAGCCTCTACGAGCAGTACTTC; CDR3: CASSLTSLYEQYF
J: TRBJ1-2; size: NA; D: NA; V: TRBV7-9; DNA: TGTGCCAGCAGCCACCCCTGGGCAGGGACCTATTCTAACTATGGCTACACCTTC; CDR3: CASSHPWAGTYSNYGYTF
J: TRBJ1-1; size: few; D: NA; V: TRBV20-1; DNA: TGCAGTGCTAGAGATAATCGGGGAACTGAAGCTTTCTTT; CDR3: CSARDNRGTEAFF
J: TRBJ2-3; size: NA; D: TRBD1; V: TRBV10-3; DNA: TGTGCCATCAGTGACCCGGGACAGGAGGGGACAGATACGCAGTATTTT; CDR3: CAISDPGQEGTDTQYF
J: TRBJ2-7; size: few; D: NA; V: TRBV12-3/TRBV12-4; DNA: TGTGCCAGCAGTTCGCCGGTAGCAGACTCCTACGAGCAGTACTTC; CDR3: CASSSPVADSYEQYF
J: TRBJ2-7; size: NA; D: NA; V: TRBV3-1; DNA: TGTGCCAGCAGCTCAACTTGGGGGGTATACGAGCAGTACTTC; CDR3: CASSSTWGVYEQYF
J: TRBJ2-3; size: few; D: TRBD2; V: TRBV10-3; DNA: TGTGCCACCGCAGGACTAGCCCCTACAGATACGCAGTATTTT; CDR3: CATAGLAPTDTQYF